The TCR beta chain described here comes from a study of cytomegalovirus exposure and HLA in healthy donors. The donors were members of the validation cohort, which comprised about 120 subjects and was separate from the first cohort of 600 to 850 subjects. Some clones are missing from TCRdb's copy, which holds only in-frame ones; the method was immunoSEQ multiplex PCR. The table includes some 90,000 clones, 95% to 98% detected once. Overall study findings and caveats: Most TCR sequences proved rare, with some public TCRs found in many donors.

With respect to this clone: Its antigen is as yet unknown.

The V gene's germline CDR1 is MGHRA and CDR2 YSYEKL. Trimming left V 0 bases short and J 4 bases short, with 18 bases between. The CDR3 contains 17 residues. The sample taken for sequencing was PBMCs. J is TRBJ1-2 and V is TRBV4-1; tentative D call: TRBD1 (5 bases). This TCR came from a man aged 18 to 35 in good health and CMV-seronegative. The CDR3 region has the DNA TGCGCCAGCAGCCAAGATAGGGGCAGCGGGCAGGGCTATGGCTACACCTTC. Its protein is CASSQDRGSGQGYGYTF.